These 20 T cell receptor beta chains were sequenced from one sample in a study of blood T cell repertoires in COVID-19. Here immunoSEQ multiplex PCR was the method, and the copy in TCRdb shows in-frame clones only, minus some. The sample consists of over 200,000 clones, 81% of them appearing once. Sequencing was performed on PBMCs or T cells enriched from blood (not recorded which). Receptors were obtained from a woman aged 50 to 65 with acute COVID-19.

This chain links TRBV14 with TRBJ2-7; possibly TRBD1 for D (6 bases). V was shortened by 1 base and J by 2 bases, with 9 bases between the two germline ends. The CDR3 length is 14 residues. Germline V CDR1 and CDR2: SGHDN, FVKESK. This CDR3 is CASSQARTAYEQYF. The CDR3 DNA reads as TGTGCCAGCAGCCAAGCCAGGACAGCCTACGAGCAGTACTTC.

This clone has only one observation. The CDR3 nucleotides are TGTGCCAGTAGTGAATCAGGGGGCAACACTGAAGCTTTCTTT. Its protein is CASSESGGNTEAFF. The chain recombines TRBV19 with TRBJ1-1; TRBD1 aligns across 8 bases. The germline CDR1 and CDR2 sequences are LNHDA and SQIVND (reference sequence). The CDR3 contains 14 residues. The J segment lost 2 bases and the V segment lost 5 bases, leaving 4 bases of the junction unmatched. The full variable domain, completed using reference TRBV19 and TRBJ1-1, is DGGITQSPKYLFRKEGQNVTLSCEQNLNHDAMYWYRQDPGQGLRLIYYSQIVNDFQKGDIAEGYSVSREKKESFPLTVTSAQKNPTAFYLCASSESGGNTEAFFGQGTRLTVV.

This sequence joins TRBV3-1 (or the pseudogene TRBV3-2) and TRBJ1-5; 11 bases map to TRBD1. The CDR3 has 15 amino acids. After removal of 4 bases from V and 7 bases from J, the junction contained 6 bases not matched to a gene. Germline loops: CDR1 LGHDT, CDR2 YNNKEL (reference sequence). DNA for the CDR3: TGTGCCAGCAGCCGGGGGACAGGGGGGCTGCAGCCCCAGCATTTT. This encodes CASSRGTGGLQPQHF.

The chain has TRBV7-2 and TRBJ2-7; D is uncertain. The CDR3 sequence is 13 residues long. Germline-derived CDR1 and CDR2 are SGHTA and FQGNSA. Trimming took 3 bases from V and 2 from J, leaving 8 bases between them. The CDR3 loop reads CASSLNRAYEQYF. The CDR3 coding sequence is TGTGCCAGCAGCTTGAACCGGGCCTACGAGCAGTACTTC.

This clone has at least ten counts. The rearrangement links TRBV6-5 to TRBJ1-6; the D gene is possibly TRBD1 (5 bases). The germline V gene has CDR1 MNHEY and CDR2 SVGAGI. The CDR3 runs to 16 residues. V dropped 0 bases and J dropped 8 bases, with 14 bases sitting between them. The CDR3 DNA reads TGTGCCAGCAGTTACTCGTCAGTAGGGGTCGATTCACCCCTCCACTTT. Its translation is CASSYSSVGVDSPLHF.

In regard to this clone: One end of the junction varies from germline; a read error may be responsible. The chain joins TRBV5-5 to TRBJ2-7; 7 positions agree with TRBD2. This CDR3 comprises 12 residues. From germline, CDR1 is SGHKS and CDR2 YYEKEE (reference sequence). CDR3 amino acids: CASSGARESLLF. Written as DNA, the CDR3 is TGTGCCAGCAGCGGGGCGCGGGAGAGCCTGTTGTTC. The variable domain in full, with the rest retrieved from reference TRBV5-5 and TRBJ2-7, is DAGVTQSPTHLIKTRGQQVTLRCSPISGHKSVSWYQQVLGQGPQFIFQYYEKEERGRGNFPDRFSARQFPNYSSELNVNALLLGDSALYLCASSGARESLLFGPGTRLTVT.

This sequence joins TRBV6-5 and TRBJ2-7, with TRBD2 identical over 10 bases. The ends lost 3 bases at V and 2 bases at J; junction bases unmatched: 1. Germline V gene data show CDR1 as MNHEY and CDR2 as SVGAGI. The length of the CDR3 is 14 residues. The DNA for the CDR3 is TGTGCCAGCAGTTATACTAGCGGGGCCTACGAGCAGTACTTC. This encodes CASSYTSGAYEQYF.

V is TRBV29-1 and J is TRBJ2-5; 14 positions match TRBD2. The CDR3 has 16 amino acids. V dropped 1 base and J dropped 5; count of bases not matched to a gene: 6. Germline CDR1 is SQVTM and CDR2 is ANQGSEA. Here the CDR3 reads CSVEGLAGGPRETQYF. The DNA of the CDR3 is TGCAGCGTTGAAGGACTAGCGGGGGGGCCGAGGGAGACCCAGTACTTC.

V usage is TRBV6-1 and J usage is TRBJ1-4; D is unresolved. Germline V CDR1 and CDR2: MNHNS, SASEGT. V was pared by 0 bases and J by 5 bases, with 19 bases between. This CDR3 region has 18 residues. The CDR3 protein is CASSEAYGFTRGNEKLFF. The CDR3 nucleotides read TGTGCCAGCAGTGAAGCGTATGGCTTCACGAGAGGAAATGAAAAACTGTTTTTT.

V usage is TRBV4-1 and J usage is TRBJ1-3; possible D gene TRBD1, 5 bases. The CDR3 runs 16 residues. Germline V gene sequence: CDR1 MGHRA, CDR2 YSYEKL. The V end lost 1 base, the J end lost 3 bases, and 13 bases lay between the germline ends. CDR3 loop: CASSQVGRVSGNTIYF. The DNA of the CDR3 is TGCGCCAGCAGCCAAGTTGGCAGGGTCAGTGGAAACACCATATATTTT.

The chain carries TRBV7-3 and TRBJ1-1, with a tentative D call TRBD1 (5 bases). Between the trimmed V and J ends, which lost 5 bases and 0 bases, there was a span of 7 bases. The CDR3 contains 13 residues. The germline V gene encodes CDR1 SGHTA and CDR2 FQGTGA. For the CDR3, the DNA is TGTGCCAGCAGCAGGGGTTTGAACACTGAAGCTTTCTTT. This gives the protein CASSRGLNTEAFF.

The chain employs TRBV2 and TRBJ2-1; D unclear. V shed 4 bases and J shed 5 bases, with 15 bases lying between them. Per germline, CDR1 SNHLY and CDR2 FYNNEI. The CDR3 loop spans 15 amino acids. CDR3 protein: CASSGNGLENNEQFF. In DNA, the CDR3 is TGTGCCAGCAGTGGAAATGGCCTAGAAAACAATGAGCAGTTCTTC.

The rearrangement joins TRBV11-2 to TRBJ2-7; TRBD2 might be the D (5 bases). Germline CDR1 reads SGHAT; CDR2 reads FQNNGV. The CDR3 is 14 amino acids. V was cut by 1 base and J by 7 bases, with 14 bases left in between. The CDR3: CASSLADSGTEQYF. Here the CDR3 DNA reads TGTGCCAGCAGCTTAGCGGACTCCGGTACGGAGCAGTACTTC.

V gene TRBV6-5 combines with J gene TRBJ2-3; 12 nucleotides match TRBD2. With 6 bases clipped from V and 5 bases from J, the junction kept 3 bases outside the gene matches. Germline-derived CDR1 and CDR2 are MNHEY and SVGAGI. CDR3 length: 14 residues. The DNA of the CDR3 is TGTGCCAGCAGAACTAGCGGGGGGCTAGATACGCAGTATTTT. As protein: CASRTSGGLDTQYF.

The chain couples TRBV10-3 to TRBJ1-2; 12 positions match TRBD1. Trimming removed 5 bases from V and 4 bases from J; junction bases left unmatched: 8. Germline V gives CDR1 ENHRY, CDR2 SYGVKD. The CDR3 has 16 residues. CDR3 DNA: TGTGCCATCAGTCCGGGACAGGGGGCGCGTGGCTATGGCTACACCTTC. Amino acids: CAISPGQGARGYGYTF.

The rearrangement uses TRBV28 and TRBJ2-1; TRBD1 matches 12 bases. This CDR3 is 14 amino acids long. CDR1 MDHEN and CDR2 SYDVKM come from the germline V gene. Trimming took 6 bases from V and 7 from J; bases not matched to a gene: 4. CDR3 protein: CASRGQGARNEQFF. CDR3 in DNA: TGTGCCAGCAGGGGACAGGGGGCAAGGAATGAGCAGTTCTTC.

CDR3 in amino acids: CASSYSGGGSGNTIYF. The CDR3 DNA reads as TGTGCCAGCAGTTACTCAGGTGGAGGGAGTGGAAACACCATATATTTT. The chain recombines TRBV6-5 with TRBJ1-3; no clear D gene. Germline V lookup: CDR1 MNHEY, CDR2 SVGAGI. Trimming shortened V by 0 bases and J by 3 bases, and 12 bases separated the two germline ends. The CDR3 sequence is 16 residues long.

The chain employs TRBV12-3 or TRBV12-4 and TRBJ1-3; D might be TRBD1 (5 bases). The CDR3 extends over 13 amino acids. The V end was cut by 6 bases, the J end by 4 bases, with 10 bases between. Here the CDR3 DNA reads TGTGCCAGCAGGTCGGACACCGGAAACACCATATATTTT. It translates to CASRSDTGNTIYF.

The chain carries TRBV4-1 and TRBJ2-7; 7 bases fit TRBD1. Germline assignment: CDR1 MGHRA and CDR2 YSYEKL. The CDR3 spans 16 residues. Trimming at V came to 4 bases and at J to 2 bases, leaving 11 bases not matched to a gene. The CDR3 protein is CASSPALTGLTYEQYF. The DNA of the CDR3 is TGCGCCAGCAGCCCGGCTTTGACAGGGCTTACCTACGAGCAGTACTTC.

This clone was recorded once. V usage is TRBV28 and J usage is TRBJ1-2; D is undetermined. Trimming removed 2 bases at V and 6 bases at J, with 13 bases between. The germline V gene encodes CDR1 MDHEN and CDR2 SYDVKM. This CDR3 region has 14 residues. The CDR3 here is CASSLRYPADGYTF. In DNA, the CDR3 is TGTGCCAGCAGTTTACGATACCCCGCGGATGGCTACACCTTC.